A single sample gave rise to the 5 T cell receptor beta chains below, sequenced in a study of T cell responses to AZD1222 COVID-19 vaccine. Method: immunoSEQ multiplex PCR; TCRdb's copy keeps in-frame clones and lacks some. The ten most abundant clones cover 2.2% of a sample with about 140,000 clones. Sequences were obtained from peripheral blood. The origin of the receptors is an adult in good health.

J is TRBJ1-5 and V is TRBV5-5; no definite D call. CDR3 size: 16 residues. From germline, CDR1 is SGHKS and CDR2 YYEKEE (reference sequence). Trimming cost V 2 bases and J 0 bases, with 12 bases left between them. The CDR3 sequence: CASSLYSVNSNQPQHF. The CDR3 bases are TGTGCCAGCAGCTTATATTCCGTCAATAGCAATCAGCCCCAGCATTTT.

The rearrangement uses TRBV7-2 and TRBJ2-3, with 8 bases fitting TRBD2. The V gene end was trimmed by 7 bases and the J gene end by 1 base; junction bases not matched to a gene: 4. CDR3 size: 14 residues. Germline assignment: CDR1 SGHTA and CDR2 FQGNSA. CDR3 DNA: TGTGCCAGCAACATAGCGGGGCGCACAGATACGCAGTATTTT. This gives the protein CASNIAGRTDTQYF. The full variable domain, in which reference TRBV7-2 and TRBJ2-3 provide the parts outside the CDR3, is GAGVSQSPSNKVTEKGKDVELRCDPISGHTALYWYRQSLGQGLEFLIYFQGNSAPDKSGLPSDRFSAERTGGSVSTLTIQRTQQEDSAVYLCASNIAGRTDTQYFGPGTRLTVL.

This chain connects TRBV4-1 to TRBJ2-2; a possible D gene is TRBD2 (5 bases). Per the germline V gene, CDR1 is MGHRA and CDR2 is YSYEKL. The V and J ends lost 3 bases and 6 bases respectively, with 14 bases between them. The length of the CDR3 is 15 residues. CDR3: CASSHSAGSAGELFF. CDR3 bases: TGCGCCAGCAGCCATTCTGCGGGCTCAGCCGGGGAGCTGTTTTTT.

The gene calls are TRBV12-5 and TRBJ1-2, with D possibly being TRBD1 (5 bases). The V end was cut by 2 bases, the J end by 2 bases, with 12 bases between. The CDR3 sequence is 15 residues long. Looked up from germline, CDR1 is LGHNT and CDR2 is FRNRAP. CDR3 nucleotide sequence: TGTGCTAGTGGTTTGTCCCCTGGGGCCAACTATGGCTACACCTTC. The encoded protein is CASGLSPGANYGYTF.

The CDR3 DNA reads as TGTGCCAGCAGCCAAGATGGAGGTAGCAATCAGCCCCAGCATTTT. It is translated as CASSQDGGSNQPQHF. The chain uses TRBV3-1 (or the pseudogene TRBV3-2) and TRBJ1-5; D is undetermined. Deletions cut 0 bases from V and 0 bases from J, with 6 bases between. The CDR3 is 15 amino acids. Germline-derived CDR1 and CDR2 are LGHDT and YNNKEL (reference sequence).